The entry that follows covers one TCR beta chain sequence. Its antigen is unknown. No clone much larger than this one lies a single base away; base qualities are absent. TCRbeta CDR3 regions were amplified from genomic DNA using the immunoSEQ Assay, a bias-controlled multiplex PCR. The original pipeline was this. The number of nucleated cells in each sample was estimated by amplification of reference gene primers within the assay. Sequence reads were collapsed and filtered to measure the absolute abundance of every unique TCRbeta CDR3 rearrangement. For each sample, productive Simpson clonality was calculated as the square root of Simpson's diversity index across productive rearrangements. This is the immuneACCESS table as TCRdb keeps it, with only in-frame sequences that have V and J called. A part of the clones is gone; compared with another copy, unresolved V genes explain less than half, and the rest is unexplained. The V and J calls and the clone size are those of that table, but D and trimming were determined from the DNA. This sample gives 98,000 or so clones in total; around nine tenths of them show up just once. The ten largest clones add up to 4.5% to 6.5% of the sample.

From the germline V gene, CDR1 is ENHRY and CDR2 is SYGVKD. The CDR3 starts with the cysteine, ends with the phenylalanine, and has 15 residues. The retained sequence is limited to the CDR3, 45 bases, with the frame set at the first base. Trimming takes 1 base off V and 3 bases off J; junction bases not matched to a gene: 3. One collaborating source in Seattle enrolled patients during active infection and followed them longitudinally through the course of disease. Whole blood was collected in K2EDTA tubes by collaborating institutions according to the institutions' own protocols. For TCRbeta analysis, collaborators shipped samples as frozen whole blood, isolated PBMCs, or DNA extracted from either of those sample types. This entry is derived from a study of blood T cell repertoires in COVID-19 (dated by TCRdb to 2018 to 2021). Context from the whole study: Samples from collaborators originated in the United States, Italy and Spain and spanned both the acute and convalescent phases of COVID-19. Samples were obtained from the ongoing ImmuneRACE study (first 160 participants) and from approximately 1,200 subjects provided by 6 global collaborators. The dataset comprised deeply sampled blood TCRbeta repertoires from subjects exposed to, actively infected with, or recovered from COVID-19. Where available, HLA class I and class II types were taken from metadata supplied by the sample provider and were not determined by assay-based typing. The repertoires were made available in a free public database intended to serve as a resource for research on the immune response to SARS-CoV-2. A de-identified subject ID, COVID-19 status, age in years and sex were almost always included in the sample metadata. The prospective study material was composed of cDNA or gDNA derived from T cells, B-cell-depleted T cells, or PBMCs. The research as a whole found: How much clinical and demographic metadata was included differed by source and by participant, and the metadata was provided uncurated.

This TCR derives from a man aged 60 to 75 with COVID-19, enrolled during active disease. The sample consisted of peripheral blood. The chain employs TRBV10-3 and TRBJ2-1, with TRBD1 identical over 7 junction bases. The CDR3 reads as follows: CAISEWDRSYNEQFF. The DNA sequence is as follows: TGTGCCATCAGTGAGTGGGACAGAAGCTACAATGAGCAGTTCTTC.